Listed below are T cell receptor beta chains from one sample, sequenced in a study of cytomegalovirus exposure and HLA in healthy donors. Sequencing used immunoSEQ multiplex PCR; TCRdb keeps in-frame clones, though not all of them. The table includes 150,000 to 200,000 clones, roughly 77% detected once. Material: PBMCs. The source of these receptors is a woman under 30 in good health and CMV-seronegative. Both conserved end residues are part of each CDR3. D genes are given only for firm matches. Clone sizes are given selectively: once, few, many, or a class where the clone is expanded.

CDR3 length,clone size,V gene,D gene,J gene,CDR3 protein,CDR3 DNA
13,few,TRBV10-2,TRBD1,TRBJ1-1,CASTWTGGFEAFF,TGCGCCAGCACTTGGACAGGGGGTTTTGAAGCTTTCTTT
14,NA,TRBV5-1,NA,TRBJ2-5,CASSSEAGVKTQYF,TGCGCCAGCAGCTCGGAGGCAGGGGTCAAGACCCAGTACTTC
15,NA,TRBV7-3,TRBD1,TRBJ2-7,CASSLKGQGWGEQYF,TGTGCCAGCAGCTTAAAGGGACAGGGTTGGGGCGAGCAGTACTTC
15,NA,TRBV7-9,NA,TRBJ1-4,CASSLGAGTNEKLFF,TGTGCCAGCAGCTTGGGGGCGGGTACTAATGAAAAACTGTTTTTT
16,few,TRBV5-4,TRBD2,TRBJ2-5,CASSPGLAGAQETQYF,TGTGCCAGCAGCCCCGGACTAGCGGGGGCACAAGAGACCCAGTACTTC
17,NA,TRBV5-1,TRBD1,TRBJ1-6,CASSASGQGRVVSPLHF,TGCGCCAGCAGCGCGTCGGGACAGGGAAGGGTGGTATCACCCCTCCACTTT
13,NA,TRBV19,NA,TRBJ1-3,CASSMTDGNTIYF,TGTGCCAGTAGTATGACAGATGGAAACACCATATATTTT
12,NA,TRBV13,NA,TRBJ2-7,CASSLTGYEQYF,TGTGCCAGCAGCTTAACCGGGTACGAGCAGTACTTC
15,NA,TRBV13,TRBD2,TRBJ2-1,CASSLAGLDYNEQFF,TGTGCCAGCAGCTTAGCGGGACTAGACTACAATGAGCAGTTCTTC
15,NA,TRBV9,NA,TRBJ1-5,CASSVDGGSNQPQHF,TGTGCCAGCAGCGTAGATGGAGGTAGCAATCAGCCCCAGCATTTT
14,NA,TRBV5-1,TRBD1,TRBJ2-1,CASSRGQGQGEQFF,TGCGCCAGCAGCCGAGGACAGGGGCAAGGTGAGCAGTTCTTC
15,NA,TRBV6-6,TRBD1,TRBJ2-5,CASSTRDRGPREQYF,TGTGCCAGCAGTACCCGGGACAGGGGGCCAAGGGAGCAGTACTTC
14,NA,TRBV9,TRBD2,TRBJ2-1,CASSVGGSGNEQFF,TGTGCCAGCAGCGTAGGCGGGAGCGGCAATGAGCAGTTCTTC
15,NA,TRBV13,TRBD2,TRBJ2-1,CASSLEAGGSNEQFF,TGTGCCAGCAGCTTAGAAGCGGGAGGTAGCAATGAGCAGTTCTTC
13,NA,TRBV19,NA,TRBJ1-2,CASSMQGIYGYTF,TGTGCCAGTAGTATGCAGGGGATCTATGGCTACACCTTC
15,NA,TRBV2,TRBD1,TRBJ1-4,CASSATGTGNEKLFF,TGTGCCAGCAGCGCGACCGGGACAGGCAACGAAAAACTGTTTTTT
14,NA,TRBV5-1,TRBD2,TRBJ2-7,CASSFSSGIYEQYF,TGCGCCAGCAGCTTCTCTAGCGGGATCTACGAGCAGTACTTC
19,NA,TRBV19,TRBD2,TRBJ2-1,CASSIVGLAGGLSRNEQFF,TGTGCCAGTAGTATTGTGGGACTAGCGGGAGGGCTGTCTCGGAATGAGCAGTTCTTC
15,NA,TRBV25-1,TRBD1,TRBJ1-1,CASSVTGAGNTEAFF,TGTGCCAGCAGTGTTACAGGGGCGGGGAACACTGAAGCTTTCTTT
15,NA,TRBV7-9,TRBD2,TRBJ2-3,CAWGRSGGSPDTQYF,TGTGCCTGGGGTAGGAGCGGGGGGAGTCCAGATACGCAGTATTTT
19,NA,TRBV28,TRBD2,TRBJ2-1,CASSSLAGGTGFTYNEQFF,TGTGCCAGCAGTTCCCTAGCGGGGGGTACAGGGTTCACCTACAATGAGCAGTTCTTC
12,NA,TRBV5-1,NA,TRBJ2-3,CASSEVADTQYF,TGCGCCAGCAGCGAGGTCGCAGATACGCAGTATTTT
15,NA,TRBV5-5,NA,TRBJ2-3,CASSLRGREADTQYF,TGTGCCAGCAGCTTGAGGGGGAGGGAGGCAGATACGCAGTATTTT
13,few,TRBV5-6,NA,TRBJ1-6,CASSRDMVSPLHF,TGTGCCAGCAGCCGGGACATGGTTTCACCCCTCCACTTT
13,NA,TRBV7-9,NA,TRBJ1-1,CASSAPGVLEAFF,TGTGCCAGCAGCGCCCCCGGGGTTCTGGAAGCTTTCTTT
18,NA,TRBV5-4,NA,TRBJ1-2,CASSPLIGGQSKDDGYTF,TGTGCCAGCAGCCCTCTCATCGGTGGACAGTCGAAAGACGATGGCTACACCTTC
15,NA,TRBV6-1,NA,TRBJ2-3,CASSEEAGATDTQYF,TGTGCCAGCAGTGAAGAGGCAGGGGCAACAGATACGCAGTATTTT
15,once,TRBV29-1,TRBD1,TRBJ2-1,CSVNLVAGGRNEQFF,TGCAGCGTAAACCTTGTTGCAGGGGGCAGGAATGAGCAGTTCTTC
16,NA,TRBV27,TRBD1,TRBJ2-7,CASRDRGRGNAHEQYF,TGTGCCAGCAGGGACAGGGGGCGCGGCAACGCCCACGAGCAGTACTTC
13,NA,TRBV7-9,TRBD1,TRBJ2-7,CASSFVNRGEQYF,TGTGCCAGCAGCTTTGTGAACAGGGGCGAGCAGTACTTC
12,NA,TRBV7-9,NA,TRBJ1-1,CASSSYEVEAFF,TGTGCCAGCAGCTCCTATGAGGTTGAAGCTTTCTTT
15,few,TRBV6-5,TRBD1,TRBJ1-3,CASSGQGPSGNTIYF,TGTGCCAGCAGCGGACAGGGGCCCTCTGGAAACACCATATATTTT
16,NA,TRBV7-3,TRBD1,TRBJ2-3,CASSLVGGVRTDTQYF,TGTGCCAGCAGCTTAGTAGGGGGCGTACGCACAGATACGCAGTATTTT
15,NA,TRBV2,NA,TRBJ1-2,CASSDASLPGDGYTF,TGTGCCAGCAGTGACGCCAGCCTTCCGGGGGATGGCTACACCTTC
16,NA,TRBV4-1,TRBD2,TRBJ2-5,CASSQSFGGNQETQYF,TGCGCCAGCAGCCAGAGTTTCGGGGGGAACCAAGAGACCCAGTACTTC
14,NA,TRBV13,NA,TRBJ2-5,CASRPGEGQETQYF,TGTGCCAGCAGACCCGGGGAAGGCCAAGAGACCCAGTACTTC
15,few,TRBV7-8,TRBD1,TRBJ1-6,CASSPGTGVNSPLHF,TGTGCCAGCAGCCCGGGGACAGGGGTGAATTCACCCCTCCACTTT
12,NA,TRBV7-9,NA,TRBJ1-2,CASSREVDGYTF,TGTGCCAGCAGCCGAGAGGTCGATGGCTACACCTTC
14,once,TRBV11-2,TRBD1,TRBJ2-7,CASSIGTGEGEQYF,TGTGCCAGCAGCATCGGGACAGGGGAGGGTGAGCAGTACTTC
16,NA,TRBV2,TRBD2,TRBJ2-3,CASRAGTSINTDTQYF,TGTGCCAGCCGTGCGGGGACTAGCATAAACACAGATACGCAGTATTTT
15,NA,TRBV2,TRBD2,TRBJ2-1,CASNDGLAGGFEQFF,TGTGCCAGCAACGACGGACTAGCGGGAGGTTTTGAGCAGTTCTTC
15,NA,TRBV6-5,NA,TRBJ2-4,CASSHNGRGKNIQYF,TGTGCCAGCAGTCATAACGGACGAGGGAAAAACATTCAGTACTTC
17,once,TRBV30,NA,TRBJ2-6,CAWRPGLNGGWANVLTF,TGTGCCTGGAGACCGGGACTGAATGGAGGCTGGGCCAACGTCCTGACTTTC
15,few,TRBV7-6,TRBD1,TRBJ2-2,CASSLVRGQSGELFF,TGTGCCAGCAGCTTAGTTAGGGGGCAGTCCGGGGAGCTGTTTTTT
13,NA,TRBV27,NA,TRBJ2-7,CASSAGSSYEQYF,TGTGCCAGCAGTGCGGGGAGCTCCTACGAGCAGTACTTC
13,NA,TRBV9,NA,TRBJ1-1,CASSVEAGTEAFF,TGTGCCAGCAGCGTAGAGGCGGGGACTGAAGCTTTCTTT
14,NA,TRBV6-1,NA,TRBJ1-2,CASSEPRVVKGYTF,TGTGCCAGCAGTGAGCCCAGGGTTGTGAAGGGCTACACCTTC
13,once,TRBV15,NA,TRBJ2-7,CATSIQASYEQYF,TGTGCCACCAGTATACAGGCTTCCTACGAGCAGTACTTC
15,NA,TRBV6-5,TRBD1,TRBJ2-7,CASSGPGTGAHEQYF,TGTGCCAGCAGTGGTCCCGGGACAGGGGCCCACGAGCAGTACTTC
15,NA,TRBV10-3,TRBD1,TRBJ2-7,CAISDPGQGSYEQYF,TGTGCCATCAGTGACCCGGGACAGGGCTCCTACGAGCAGTACTTC
15,NA,TRBV19,NA,TRBJ1-5,CASIPGAGLNQPQHF,TGTGCCAGTATCCCGGGCGCAGGGCTAAATCAGCCCCAGCATTTT
16,once,TRBV5-1,TRBD1,TRBJ1-3,CASSLVGTGSGNTIYF,TGCGCCAGCAGCTTGGTAGGGACAGGGTCTGGAAACACCATATATTTT
15,NA,TRBV30,NA,TRBJ2-2,CAWKGGNWNTGELFF,TGTGCCTGGAAGGGGGGGAACTGGAACACCGGGGAGCTGTTTTTT
15,NA,TRBV5-1,TRBD1,TRBJ1-2,CASSPRTGMGYGYTF,TGCGCCAGCAGCCCTCGGACAGGGATGGGCTATGGCTACACCTTC
16,NA,TRBV21-1,NA,TRBJ2-2,CASSEGTTENTGELFF,TGTGCCAGCAGCGAGGGGACTACCGAGAACACCGGGGAGCTGTTTTTT
15,few,TRBV5-4,NA,TRBJ1-5,CASSHQGLGNQPQHF,TGTGCCAGCAGTCATCAGGGGCTGGGCAATCAGCCCCAGCATTTT
12,NA,TRBV11-2,TRBD2,TRBJ2-5,CASSWGGETQYF,TGTGCCAGCAGCTGGGGGGGGGAGACCCAGTACTTC
13,NA,TRBV5-6,NA,TRBJ2-7,CASSFGTSDEQYF,TGTGCCAGCAGCTTCGGGACTTCCGACGAGCAGTACTTC
14,NA,TRBV7-6,NA,TRBJ2-3,CASSLGLGTDTQYF,TGTGCCAGCAGCTTAGGGCTGGGCACAGATACGCAGTATTTT
16,NA,TRBV2,NA,TRBJ1-3,CASSLYRQYSGNTIYF,TGTGCCAGCAGTCTGTACCGACAGTACTCTGGAAACACCATATATTTT